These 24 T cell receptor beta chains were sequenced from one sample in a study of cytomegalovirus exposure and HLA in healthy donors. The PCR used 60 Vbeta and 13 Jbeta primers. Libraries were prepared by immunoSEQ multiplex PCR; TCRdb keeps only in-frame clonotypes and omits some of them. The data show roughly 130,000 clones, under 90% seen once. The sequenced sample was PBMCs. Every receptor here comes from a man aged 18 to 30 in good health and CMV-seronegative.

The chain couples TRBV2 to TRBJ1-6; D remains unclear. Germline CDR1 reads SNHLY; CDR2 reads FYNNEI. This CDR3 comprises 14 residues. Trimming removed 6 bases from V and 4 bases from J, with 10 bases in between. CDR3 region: CASSMTQYNSPLHF. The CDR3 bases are TGTGCCAGCAGCATGACACAGTATAATTCACCCCTCCACTTT.

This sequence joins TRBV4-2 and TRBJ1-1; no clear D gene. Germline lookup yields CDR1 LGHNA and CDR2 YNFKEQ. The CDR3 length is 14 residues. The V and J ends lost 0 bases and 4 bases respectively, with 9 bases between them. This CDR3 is CASSQEGARTEAFF. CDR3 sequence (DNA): TGTGCCAGCAGCCAAGAGGGAGCACGCACTGAAGCTTTCTTT.

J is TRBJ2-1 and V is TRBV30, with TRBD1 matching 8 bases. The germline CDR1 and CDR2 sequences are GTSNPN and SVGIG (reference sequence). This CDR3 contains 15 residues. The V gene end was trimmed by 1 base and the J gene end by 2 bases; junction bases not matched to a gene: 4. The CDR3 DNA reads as TGTGCCTGGAGTGGAACAGGGGGACCCTACAATGAGCAGTTCTTC. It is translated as CAWSGTGGPYNEQFF.

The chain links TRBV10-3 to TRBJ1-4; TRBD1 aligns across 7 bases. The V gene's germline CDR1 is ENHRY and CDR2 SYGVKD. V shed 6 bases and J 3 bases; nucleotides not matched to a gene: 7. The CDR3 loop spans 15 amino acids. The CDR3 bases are TGTGCCATCAGCCCCCAGCAGGGGGCTAATGAAAAACTGTTTTTT. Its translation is CAISPQQGANEKLFF.

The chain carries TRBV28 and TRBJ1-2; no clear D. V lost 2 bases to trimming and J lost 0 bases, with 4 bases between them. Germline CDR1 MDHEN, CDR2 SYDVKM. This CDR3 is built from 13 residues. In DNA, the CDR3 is TGTGCCAGCAGTTTAACTGCTAACTATGGCTACACCTTC. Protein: CASSLTANYGYTF.

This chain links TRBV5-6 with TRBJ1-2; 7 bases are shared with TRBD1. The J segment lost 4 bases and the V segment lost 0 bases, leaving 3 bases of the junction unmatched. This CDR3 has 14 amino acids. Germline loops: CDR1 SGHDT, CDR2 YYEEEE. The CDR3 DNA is TGTGCCAGCAGCTTGGGCAGGGGGTCCTATGGCTACACCTTC. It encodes CASSLGRGSYGYTF. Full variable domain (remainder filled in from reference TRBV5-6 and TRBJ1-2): DAGVTQSPTHLIKTRGQQVTLRCSPKSGHDTVSWYQQALGQGPQFIFQYYEEEERQRGNFPDRFSGHQFPNYSSELNVNALLLGDSALYLCASSLGRGSYGYTFGSGTRLTVV.

The CDR3 nucleotides are TGTGCCAGCGGGCTAGCGGAGACCCAGTACTTC. Its translation: CASGLAETQYF. The rearrangement joins TRBV2 to TRBJ2-5; a weak D match, TRBD2 (6 bases). Per the germline V gene, CDR1 is SNHLY and CDR2 is FYNNEI. This CDR3 has 11 amino acids. V gave up 8 bases and J gave up 5 bases, with 9 bases separating them.

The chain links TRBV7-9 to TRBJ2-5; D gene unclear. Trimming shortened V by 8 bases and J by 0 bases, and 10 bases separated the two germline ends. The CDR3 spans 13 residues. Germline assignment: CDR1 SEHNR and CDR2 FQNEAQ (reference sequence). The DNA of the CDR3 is TGTGCCAGCCCAAACGACTACCAAGAGACCCAGTACTTC. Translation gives CASPNDYQETQYF.

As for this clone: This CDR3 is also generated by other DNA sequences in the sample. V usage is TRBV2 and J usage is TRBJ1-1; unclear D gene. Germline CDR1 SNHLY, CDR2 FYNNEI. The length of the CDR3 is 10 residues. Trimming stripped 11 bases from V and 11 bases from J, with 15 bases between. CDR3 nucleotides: TGTGCCTCCCGAGGGAGAGGGGCTTTCTTT. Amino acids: CASRGRGAFF.

CDR3: CSVELTGGFRETQYF. The CDR3 DNA sequence: TGCAGCGTTGAATTGACAGGGGGCTTTAGGGAGACCCAGTACTTC. J is TRBJ2-5 and V is TRBV29-1; 10 bases match TRBD1. Trimming took 2 bases from V and 5 from J; bases not matched to a gene: 8. From germline, CDR1 is SQVTM and CDR2 ANQGSEA. This CDR3 has 15 residues.

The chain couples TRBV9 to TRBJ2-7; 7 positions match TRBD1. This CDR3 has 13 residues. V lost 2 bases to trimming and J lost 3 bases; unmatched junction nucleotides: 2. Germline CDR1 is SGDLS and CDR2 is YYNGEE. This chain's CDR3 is CASSVQGDYEQYF. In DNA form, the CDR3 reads TGTGCCAGCAGCGTGCAGGGGGACTACGAGCAGTACTTC. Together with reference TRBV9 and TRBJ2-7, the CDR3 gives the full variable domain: DSGVTQTPKHLITATGQRVTLRCSPRSGDLSVYWYQQSLDQGLQFLIQYYNGEERAKGNILERFSAQQFPDLHSELNLSSLELGDSALYFCASSVQGDYEQYFGPGTRLTVT.

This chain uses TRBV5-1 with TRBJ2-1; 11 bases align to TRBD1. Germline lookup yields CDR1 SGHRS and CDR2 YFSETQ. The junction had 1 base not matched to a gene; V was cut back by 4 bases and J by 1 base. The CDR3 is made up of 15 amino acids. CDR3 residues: CASSGTGGSYNEQFF. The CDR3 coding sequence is TGCGCCAGCAGCGGGACAGGGGGGTCCTACAATGAGCAGTTCTTC.

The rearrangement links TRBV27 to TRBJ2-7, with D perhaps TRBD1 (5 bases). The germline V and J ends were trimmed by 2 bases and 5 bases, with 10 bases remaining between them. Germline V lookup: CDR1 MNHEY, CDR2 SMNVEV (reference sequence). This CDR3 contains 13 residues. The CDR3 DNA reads TGTGCCAGCAGTTTAGGGCAGGGAAACGAGCAGTACTTC. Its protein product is CASSLGQGNEQYF.

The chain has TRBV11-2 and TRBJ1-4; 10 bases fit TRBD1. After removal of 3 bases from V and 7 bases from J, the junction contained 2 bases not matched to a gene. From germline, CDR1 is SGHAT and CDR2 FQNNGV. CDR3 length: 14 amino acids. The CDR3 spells CASSFDRGREKLFF. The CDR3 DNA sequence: TGTGCCAGCAGCTTCGACAGGGGGCGTGAAAAACTGTTTTTT.

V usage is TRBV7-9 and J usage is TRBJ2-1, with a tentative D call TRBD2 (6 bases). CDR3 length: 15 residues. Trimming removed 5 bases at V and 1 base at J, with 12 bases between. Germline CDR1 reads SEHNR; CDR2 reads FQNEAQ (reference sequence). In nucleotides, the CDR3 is TGTGCCAGCAGCCTTAGTGGGGGGTCCTACAATGAGCAGTTCTTC. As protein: CASSLSGGSYNEQFF.

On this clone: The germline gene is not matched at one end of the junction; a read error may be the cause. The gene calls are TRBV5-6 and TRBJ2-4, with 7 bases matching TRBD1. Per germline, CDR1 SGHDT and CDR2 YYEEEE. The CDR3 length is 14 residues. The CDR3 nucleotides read TGTGCCAGCAGCTCTACCTTGGAGCGATTACAGGGGAACTTC. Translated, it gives CASSSTLERLQGNF.

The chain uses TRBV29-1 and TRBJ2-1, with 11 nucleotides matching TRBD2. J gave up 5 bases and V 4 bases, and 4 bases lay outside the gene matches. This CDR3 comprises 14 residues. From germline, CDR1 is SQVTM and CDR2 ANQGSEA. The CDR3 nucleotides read TGCAGCGTTGGGGAACTAGCGGGAGACAATGAGCAGTTCTTC. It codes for CSVGELAGDNEQFF.

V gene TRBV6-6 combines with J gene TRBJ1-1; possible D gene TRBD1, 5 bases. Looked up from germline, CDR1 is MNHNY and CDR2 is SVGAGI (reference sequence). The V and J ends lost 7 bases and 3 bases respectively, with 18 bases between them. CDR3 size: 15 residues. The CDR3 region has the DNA TGTGCCAGCATCCACGGGGGGAAAGGGGACACTGAAGCTTTCTTT. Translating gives CASIHGGKGDTEAFF.

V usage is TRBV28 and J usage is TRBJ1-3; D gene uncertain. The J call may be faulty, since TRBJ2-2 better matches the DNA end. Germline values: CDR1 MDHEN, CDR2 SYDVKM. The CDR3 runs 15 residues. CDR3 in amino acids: CASSLGRGNTGELFF. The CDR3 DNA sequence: TGTGCCAGCAGTTTAGGTCGCGGGAACACCGGGGAGCTGTTTTTT.

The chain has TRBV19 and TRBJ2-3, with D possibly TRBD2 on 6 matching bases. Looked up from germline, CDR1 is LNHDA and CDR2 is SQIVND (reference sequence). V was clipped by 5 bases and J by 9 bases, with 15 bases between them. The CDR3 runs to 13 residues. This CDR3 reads CASSVQGLDTQYF. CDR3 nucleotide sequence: TGTGCCAGTAGTGTTCAGGGACTCGACACGCAGTATTTT. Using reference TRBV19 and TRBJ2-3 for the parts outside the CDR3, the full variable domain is DGGITQSPKYLFRKEGQNVTLSCEQNLNHDAMYWYRQDPGQGLRLIYYSQIVNDFQKGDIAEGYSVSREKKESFPLTVTSAQKNPTAFYLCASSVQGLDTQYFGPGTRLTVL.

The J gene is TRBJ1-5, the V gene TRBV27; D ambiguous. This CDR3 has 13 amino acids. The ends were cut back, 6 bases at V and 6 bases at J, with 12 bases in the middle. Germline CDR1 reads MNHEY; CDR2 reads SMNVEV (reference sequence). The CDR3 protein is CASSSARGQPQHF. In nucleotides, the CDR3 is TGTGCCAGCAGCTCAGCGCGAGGTCAGCCCCAGCATTTT.

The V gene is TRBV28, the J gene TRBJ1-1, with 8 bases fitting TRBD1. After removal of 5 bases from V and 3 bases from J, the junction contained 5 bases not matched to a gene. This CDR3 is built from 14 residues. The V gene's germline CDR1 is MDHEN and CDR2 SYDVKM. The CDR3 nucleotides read TGTGCCAGCAGTCTCGGACAGGGTTACACTGAAGCTTTCTTT. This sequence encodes CASSLGQGYTEAFF.

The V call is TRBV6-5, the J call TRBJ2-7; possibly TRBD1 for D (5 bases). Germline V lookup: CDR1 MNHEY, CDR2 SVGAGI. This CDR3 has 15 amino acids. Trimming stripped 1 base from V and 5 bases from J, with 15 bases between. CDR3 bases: TGTGCCAGCAGTTACTTCGACAGTATCACGAACGAGCAGTACTTC. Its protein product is CASSYFDSITNEQYF.

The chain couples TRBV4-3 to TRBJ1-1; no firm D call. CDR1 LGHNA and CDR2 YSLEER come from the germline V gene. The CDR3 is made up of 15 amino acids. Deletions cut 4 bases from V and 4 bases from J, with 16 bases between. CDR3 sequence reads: CASSPTNFGFTEAFF. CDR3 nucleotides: TGCGCCAGCAGCCCTACCAATTTCGGTTTCACTGAAGCTTTCTTT.